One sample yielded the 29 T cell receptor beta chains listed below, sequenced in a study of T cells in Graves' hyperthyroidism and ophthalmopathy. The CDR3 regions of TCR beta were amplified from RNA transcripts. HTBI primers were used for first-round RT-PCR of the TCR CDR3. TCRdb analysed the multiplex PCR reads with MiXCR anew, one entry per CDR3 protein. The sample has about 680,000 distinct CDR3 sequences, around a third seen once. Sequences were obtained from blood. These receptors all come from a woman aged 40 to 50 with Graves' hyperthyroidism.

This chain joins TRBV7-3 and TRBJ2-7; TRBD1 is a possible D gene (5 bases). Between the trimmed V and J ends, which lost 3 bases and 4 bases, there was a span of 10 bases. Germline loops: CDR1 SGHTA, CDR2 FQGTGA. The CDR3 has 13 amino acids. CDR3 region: CASSFLTGYEQYF. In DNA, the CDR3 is TGTGCCAGCAGCTTCCTAACAGGATACGAGCAGTACTTC.

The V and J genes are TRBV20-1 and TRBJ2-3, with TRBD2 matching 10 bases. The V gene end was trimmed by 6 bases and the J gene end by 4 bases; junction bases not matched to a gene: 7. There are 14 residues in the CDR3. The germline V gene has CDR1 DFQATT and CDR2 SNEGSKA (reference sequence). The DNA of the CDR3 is TGCAGTGCAACCGGGACTAGCGAGGCAGATACGCAGTATTTT. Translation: CSATGTSEADTQYF.

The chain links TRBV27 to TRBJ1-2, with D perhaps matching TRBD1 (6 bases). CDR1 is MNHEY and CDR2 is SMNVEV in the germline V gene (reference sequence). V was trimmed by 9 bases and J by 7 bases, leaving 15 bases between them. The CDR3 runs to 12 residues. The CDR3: CASYRVGSGYTF. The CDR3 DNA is TGTGCCAGTTACAGGGTGGGGAGTGGCTACACCTTC.

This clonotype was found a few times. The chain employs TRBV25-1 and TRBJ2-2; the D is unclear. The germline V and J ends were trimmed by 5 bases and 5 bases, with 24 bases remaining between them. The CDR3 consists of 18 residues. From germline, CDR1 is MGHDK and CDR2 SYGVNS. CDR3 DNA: TGTGCCAGCAGTACCCGCTTGGTGCAGGTCCCCTTTACCGGGGAGCTGTTTTTT. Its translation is CASSTRLVQVPFTGELFF.

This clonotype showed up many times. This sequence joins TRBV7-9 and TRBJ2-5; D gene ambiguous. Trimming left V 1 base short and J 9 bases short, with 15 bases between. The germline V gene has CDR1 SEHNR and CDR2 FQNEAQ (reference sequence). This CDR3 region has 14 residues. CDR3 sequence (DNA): TGTGCCAGCAGCTTAGTTCCCACTATTACGGCCCAGTACTTC. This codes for CASSLVPTITAQYF.

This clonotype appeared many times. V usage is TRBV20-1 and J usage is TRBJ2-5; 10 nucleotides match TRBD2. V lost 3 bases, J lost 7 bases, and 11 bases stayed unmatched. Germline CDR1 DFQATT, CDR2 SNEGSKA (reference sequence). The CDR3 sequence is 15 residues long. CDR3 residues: CSASDTSGTKGTQYF. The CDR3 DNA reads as TGCAGTGCTAGTGACACTAGCGGGACGAAGGGGACCCAGTACTTC.

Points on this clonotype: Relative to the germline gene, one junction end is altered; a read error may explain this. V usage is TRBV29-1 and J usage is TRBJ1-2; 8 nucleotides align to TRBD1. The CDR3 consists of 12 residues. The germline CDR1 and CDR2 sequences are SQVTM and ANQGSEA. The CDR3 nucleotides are TGCAGCGTTGAAGATCGATGGACAGGGATTGCCTTC. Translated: CSVEDRWTGIAF.

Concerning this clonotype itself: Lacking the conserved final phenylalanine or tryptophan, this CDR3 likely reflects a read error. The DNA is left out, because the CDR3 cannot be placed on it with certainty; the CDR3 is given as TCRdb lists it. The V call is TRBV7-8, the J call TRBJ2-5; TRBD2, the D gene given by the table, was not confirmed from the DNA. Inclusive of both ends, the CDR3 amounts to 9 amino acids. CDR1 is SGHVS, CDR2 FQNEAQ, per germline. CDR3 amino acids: CASSFVGSG.

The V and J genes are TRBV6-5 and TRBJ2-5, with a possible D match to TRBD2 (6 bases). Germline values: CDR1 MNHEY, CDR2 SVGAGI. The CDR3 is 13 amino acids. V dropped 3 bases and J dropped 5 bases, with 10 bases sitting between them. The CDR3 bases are TGTGCCAGCAGTTATGCGGGGAAGGAGACCCAGTACTTC. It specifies CASSYAGKETQYF.

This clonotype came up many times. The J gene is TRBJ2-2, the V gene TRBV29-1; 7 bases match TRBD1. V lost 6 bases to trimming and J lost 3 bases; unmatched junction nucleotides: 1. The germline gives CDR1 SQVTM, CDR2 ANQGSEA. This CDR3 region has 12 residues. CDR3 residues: CSVDRDTGELFF. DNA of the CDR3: TGCAGCGTAGACAGGGACACCGGGGAGCTGTTTTTT.

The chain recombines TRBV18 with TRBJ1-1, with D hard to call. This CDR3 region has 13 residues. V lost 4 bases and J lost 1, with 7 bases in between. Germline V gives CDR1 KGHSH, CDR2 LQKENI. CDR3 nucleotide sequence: TGTGCCAGCTCACAAGTAGAGAACACTGAAGCTTTCTTT. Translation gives CASSQVENTEAFF. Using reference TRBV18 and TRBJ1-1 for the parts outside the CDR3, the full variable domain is NAGVMQNPRHLVRRRGQEARLRCSPMKGHSHVYWYRQLPEEGLKFMVYLQKENIIDESGMPKERFSAEFPKEGPSILRIQQVVRGDSAAYFCASSQVENTEAFFGQGTRLTVV.

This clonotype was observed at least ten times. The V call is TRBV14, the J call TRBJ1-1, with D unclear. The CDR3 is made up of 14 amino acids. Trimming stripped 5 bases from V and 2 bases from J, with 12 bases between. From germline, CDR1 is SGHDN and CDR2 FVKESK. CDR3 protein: CASSIRTVNTEAFF. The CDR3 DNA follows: TGTGCCAGCAGCATTCGGACGGTCAACACTGAAGCTTTCTTT.

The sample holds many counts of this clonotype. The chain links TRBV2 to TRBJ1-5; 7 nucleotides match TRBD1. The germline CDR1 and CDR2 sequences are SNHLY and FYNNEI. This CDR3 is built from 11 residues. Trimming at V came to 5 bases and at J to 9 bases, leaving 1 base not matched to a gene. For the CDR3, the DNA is TGTGCCAGCAGTAACAGGGGGCCCCAGCATTTT. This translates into CASSNRGPQHF.

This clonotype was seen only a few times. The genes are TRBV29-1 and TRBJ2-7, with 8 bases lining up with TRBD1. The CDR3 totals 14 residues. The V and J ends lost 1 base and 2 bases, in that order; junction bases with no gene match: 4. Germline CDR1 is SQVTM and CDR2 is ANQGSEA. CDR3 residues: CSVEVGQEAYEQYF. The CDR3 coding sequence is TGCAGCGTTGAAGTGGGACAGGAGGCCTACGAGCAGTACTTC.

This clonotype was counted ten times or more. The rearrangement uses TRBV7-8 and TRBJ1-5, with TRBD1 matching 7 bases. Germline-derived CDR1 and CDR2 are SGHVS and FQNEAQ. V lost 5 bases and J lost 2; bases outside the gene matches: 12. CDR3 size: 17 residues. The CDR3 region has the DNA TGTGCCAGCAGCCCGCCAGGGGGTTGGTGGGGCAATCAGCCCCAGCATTTT. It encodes CASSPPGGWWGNQPQHF.

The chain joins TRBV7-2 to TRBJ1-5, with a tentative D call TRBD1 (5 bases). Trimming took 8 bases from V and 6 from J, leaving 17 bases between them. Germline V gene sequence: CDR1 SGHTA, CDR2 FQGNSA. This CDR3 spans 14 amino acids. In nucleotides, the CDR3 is TGTGCCAGCCGGGAAGTAGGGGTGGGTCAGCCCCAGCATTTT. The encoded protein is CASREVGVGQPQHF. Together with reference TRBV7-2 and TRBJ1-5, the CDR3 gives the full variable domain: GAGVSQSPSNKVTEKGKDVELRCDPISGHTALYWYRQSLGQGLEFLIYFQGNSAPDKSGLPSDRFSAERTGGSVSTLTIQRTQQEDSAVYLCASREVGVGQPQHFGDGTRLSIL.

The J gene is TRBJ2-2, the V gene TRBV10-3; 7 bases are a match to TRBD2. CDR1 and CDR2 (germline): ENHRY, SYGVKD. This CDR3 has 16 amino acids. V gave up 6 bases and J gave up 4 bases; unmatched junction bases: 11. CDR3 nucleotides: TGTGCCATCAGCCTATACCAGGGACTAAGCACCGGGGAGCTGTTTTTT. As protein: CAISLYQGLSTGELFF.

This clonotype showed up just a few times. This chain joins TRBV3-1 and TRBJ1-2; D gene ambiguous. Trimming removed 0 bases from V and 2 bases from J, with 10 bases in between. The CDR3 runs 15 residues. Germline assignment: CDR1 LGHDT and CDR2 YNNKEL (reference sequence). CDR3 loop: CASSQELRLNYGYTF. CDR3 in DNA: TGTGCCAGCAGCCAAGAACTCAGGCTAAACTATGGCTACACCTTC.

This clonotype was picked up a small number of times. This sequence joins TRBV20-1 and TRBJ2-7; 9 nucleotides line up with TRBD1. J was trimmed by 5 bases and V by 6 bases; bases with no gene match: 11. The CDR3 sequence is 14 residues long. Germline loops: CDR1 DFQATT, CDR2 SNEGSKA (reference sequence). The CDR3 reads CSARLSGQGHEQYF. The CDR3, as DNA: TGCAGTGCCCGCCTTTCGGGACAGGGCCACGAGCAGTACTTC.

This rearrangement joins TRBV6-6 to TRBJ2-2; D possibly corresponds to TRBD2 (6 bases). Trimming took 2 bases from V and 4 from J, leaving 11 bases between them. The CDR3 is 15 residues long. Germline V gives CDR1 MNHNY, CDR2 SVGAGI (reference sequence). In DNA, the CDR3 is TGTGCCAGCAGTTACCCCCGGGGGTCCACCGGGGAGCTGTTTTTT. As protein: CASSYPRGSTGELFF.

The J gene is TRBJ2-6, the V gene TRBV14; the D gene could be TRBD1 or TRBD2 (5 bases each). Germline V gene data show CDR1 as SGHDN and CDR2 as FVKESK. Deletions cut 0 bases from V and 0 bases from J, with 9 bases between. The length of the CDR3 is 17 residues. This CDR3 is CASSQDLGTSGANVLTF. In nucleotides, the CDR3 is TGTGCCAGCAGCCAAGATCTGGGGACCTCTGGGGCCAACGTCCTGACTTTC.

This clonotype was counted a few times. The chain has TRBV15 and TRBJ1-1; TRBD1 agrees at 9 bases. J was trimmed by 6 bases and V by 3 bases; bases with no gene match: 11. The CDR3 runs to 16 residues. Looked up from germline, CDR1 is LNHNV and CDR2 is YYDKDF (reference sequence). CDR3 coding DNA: TGTGCCACCAGCAGGAGGCCGGGACAGGGTCAGCCTGAAGCTTTCTTT. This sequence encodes CATSRRPGQGQPEAFF. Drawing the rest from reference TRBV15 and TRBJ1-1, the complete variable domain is DAMVIQNPRYQVTQFGKPVTLSCSQTLNHNVMYWYQQKSSQAPKLLFHYYDKDFNNEADTPDNFQSRRPNTSFCFLDIRSPGLGDTAMYLCATSRRPGQGQPEAFFGQGTRLTVV.

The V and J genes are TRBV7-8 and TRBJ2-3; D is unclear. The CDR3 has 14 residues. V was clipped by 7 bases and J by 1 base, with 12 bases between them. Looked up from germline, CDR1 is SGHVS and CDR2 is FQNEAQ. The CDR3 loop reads CASTNGWGTDTQYF. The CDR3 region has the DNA TGTGCCAGCACAAACGGTTGGGGCACAGATACGCAGTATTTT.

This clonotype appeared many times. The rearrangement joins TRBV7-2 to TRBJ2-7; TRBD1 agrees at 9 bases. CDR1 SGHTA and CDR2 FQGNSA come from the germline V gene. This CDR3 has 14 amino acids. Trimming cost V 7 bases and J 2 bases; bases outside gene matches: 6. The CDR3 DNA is TGTGCCAGCACCTCGGACAGGGGACCCTACGAGCAGTACTTC. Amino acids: CASTSDRGPYEQYF.

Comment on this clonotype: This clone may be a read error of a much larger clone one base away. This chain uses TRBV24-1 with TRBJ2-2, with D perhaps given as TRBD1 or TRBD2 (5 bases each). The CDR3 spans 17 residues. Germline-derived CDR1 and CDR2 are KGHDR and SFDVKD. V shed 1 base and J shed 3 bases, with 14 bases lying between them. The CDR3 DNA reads TGTGCCACCAGTGATTTTAAGGCAGGGACGGACACCGGGGAGCTGTTTTTT. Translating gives CATSDFKAGTDTGELFF.

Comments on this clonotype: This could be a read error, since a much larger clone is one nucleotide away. This chain's CDR3 is CASSAPSRSANGYTF. The CDR3 region has the DNA TGTGCCAGTAGTGCACCAAGCCGGTCGGCAAATGGCTACACCTTC. The chain employs TRBV19 and TRBJ1-2; D unclear. There are 15 residues in the CDR3. Germline V gives CDR1 LNHDA, CDR2 SQIVND (reference sequence). Trimming cost V 5 bases and J 6 bases, with 19 bases left between them.

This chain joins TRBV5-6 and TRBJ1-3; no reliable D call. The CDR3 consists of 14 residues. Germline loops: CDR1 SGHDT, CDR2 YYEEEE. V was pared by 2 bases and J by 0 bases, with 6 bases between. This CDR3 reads CASSFALSGNTIYF. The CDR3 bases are TGTGCCAGCAGCTTTGCACTCTCTGGAAACACCATATATTTT.

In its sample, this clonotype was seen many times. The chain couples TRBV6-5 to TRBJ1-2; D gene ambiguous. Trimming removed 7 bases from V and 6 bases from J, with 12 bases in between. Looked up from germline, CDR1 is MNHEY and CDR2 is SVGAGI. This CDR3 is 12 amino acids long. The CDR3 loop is CASMWRADGYTF. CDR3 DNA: TGTGCCAGCATGTGGAGGGCGGATGGCTACACCTTC.

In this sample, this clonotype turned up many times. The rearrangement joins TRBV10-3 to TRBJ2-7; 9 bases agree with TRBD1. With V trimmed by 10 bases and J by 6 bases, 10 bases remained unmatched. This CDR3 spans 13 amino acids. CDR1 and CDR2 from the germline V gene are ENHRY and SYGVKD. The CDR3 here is CATRDRVDFEQYF. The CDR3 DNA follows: TGTGCCACCAGGGACAGGGTGGATTTCGAGCAGTACTTC.